Listed below are T cell receptor beta chains from one sample, sequenced in a study of response to subunit inactivated influenza vaccine. TCRdb independently ran MiXCR on the RT-PCR reads; one entry per CDR3 protein. Among hundreds of thousands of distinct CDR3 sequences listed, about 11% were seen once. The same sample was also used in a study of T cells expressing NK-cell markers.

The source was PBMCs from blood, collected on the day of vaccination. The receptors were sampled from a middle-aged man who received an inactivated influenza vaccine. Each CDR3 is given with its conserved first and last residue. D genes are given only for firm matches. Rows may omit the clone size; those that give it use once, few, many or a size class.

TRBV7-2	TRBD1	TRBJ2-5	few	CASSLALRTGGRETQYF	TGTGCCAGCAGCTTAGCGCTCAGGACAGGGGGCAGAGAGACCCAGTACTTC
TRBV2	.	TRBJ1-4	.	CASSERVAGAEKLFF	TGTGCCAGCAGTGAGAGGGTGGCAGGGGCTGAAAAACTGTTTTTT
TRBV12-3/TRBV12-4	.	TRBJ2-2	many	CASSPTRSWGELFF	TGTGCCAGCAGTCCTACTAGATCCTGGGGGGAGCTGTTTTTT
TRBV3-1	.	TRBJ2-7	many	CASSPAGPYEQYF	TGTGCCAGCAGCCCCGCGGGCCCCTACGAGCAGTACTTC
TRBV27	.	TRBJ2-3	many	CASSLRDSVWLRGVPDTQYF	TGTGCCAGCAGTTTAAGAGACTCGGTTTGGCTTCGGGGAGTCCCAGATACGCAGTATTTT
TRBV20-1	TRBD1	TRBJ2-7	.	CSARAGTGRWQYF	TGCAGTGCTAGAGCCGGGACAGGGCGTTGGCAGTACTTC
TRBV28	TRBD1	TRBJ2-2	many	CASSGADWDRNTGELFF	TGTGCCAGCAGTGGGGCGGATTGGGACAGGAACACCGGGGAGCTGTTTTTT
TRBV7-2	TRBD2	TRBJ2-3	.	CASRRETADTQYF	TGTGCCAGCAGGCGGGAGACCGCGGATACGCAGTATTTT
TRBV4-1	.	TRBJ2-2	many	CASSQFDGELFF	TGCGCCAGCAGCCAATTTGACGGGGAGCTGTTTTTT
TRBV11-2	.	TRBJ2-1	few	CASSLVEFRQFF	TGTGCCAGCAGCTTAGTGGAGTTCCGGCAGTTCTTC
TRBV12-3/TRBV12-4	TRBD2	TRBJ2-1	few	CASLFAGGWFQFF	TGTGCCAGCCTATTCGCGGGAGGTTGGTTTCAGTTCTTC
TRBV18	.	TRBJ2-2	.	CASSDMTPGSTGELFF	TGTGCCAGCTCAGATATGACCCCCGGGAGCACCGGGGAGCTGTTTTTT
TRBV27	.	TRBJ2-2	.	CASSLRGWASANTGELFF	TGTGCCAGCAGTCTCCGGGGTTGGGCCAGTGCGAACACCGGGGAGCTGTTTTTT
TRBV27	TRBD1	TRBJ1-2	.	CASRPTTGGGYTF	TGTGCCAGCAGACCCACGACAGGGGGCGGCTACACCTTC
TRBV7-6	TRBD2	TRBJ2-1	.	CASSLALAGAYNEQFF	TGTGCCAGCAGCTTAGCCCTAGCGGGAGCCTACAATGAGCAGTTCTTC
TRBV20-1	.	TRBJ2-7	few	CSARQTYEQYF	TGCAGTGCAAGACAAACCTACGAGCAGTACTTC
TRBV6-1	TRBD1	TRBJ2-7	many	CASVKGQGGEQYF	TGTGCCAGCGTGAAGGGACAGGGTGGGGAGCAGTACTTC
TRBV7-2	.	TRBJ2-7	few	CASSFSAASYEQYF	TGTGCCAGCAGCTTCTCGGCTGCTTCCTACGAGCAGTACTTC
TRBV4-1	TRBD2	TRBJ2-5	few	CASSQEGTIRQETQYF	TGCGCCAGCAGCCAAGAAGGGACTATACGCCAAGAGACCCAGTACTTC
TRBV24-1	TRBD2	TRBJ2-1	.	CATSDRGLARLNEQFF	TGTGCCACCAGTGACCGGGGACTAGCCCGTCTCAATGAGCAGTTCTTC
TRBV11-2	TRBD2	TRBJ2-1	.	CASSLVTAGGYNEQFF	TGTGCCAGCAGCTTAGTGACCGCGGGGGGGTACAATGAGCAGTTCTTC
TRBV29-1	.	TRBJ1-6	many	CSVGTGQGNSPLHF	TGCAGCGTTGGAACGGGGCAGGGGAATTCACCCCTCCACTTT